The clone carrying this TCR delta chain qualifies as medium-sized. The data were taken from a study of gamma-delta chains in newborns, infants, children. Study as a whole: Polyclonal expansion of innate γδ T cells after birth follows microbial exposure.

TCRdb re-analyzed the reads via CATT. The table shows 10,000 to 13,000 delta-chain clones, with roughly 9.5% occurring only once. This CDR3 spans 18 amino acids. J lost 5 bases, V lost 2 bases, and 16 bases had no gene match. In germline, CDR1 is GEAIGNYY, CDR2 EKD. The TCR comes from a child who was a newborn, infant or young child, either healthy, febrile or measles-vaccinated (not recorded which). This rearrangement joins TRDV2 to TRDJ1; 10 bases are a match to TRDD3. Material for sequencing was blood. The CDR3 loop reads CACDSLRGIRFDRDKLIF. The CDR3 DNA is TGTGCCTGTGACAGTCTCCGGGGGATACGCTTCGATAGGGATAAACTCATCTTT.